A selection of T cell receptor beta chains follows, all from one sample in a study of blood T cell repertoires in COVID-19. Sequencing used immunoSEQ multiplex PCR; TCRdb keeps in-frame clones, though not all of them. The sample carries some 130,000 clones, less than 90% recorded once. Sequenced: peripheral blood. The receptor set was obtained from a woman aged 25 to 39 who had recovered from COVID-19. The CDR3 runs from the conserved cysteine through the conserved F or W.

CASSIGQGTGELFF	TRBV19	TRBJ2-2
CASSFAGNQPQHF	TRBV27	TRBJ1-5
CASSPGPGADTQYF	TRBV18	TRBJ2-3
CASSLFPVSEQAFF	TRBV5-1	TRBJ1-1
CASSQPGQPYGYTF	TRBV5-6	TRBJ1-2
CASSMDTAGNTIYF	TRBV5-1	TRBJ1-3
CASSLGRQGSSAIYF	TRBV7-8	TRBJ1-3
CASRHQAGGRPDTQYF	TRBV27	TRBJ2-3
CATLRGPGEKLFF	TRBV10-2	TRBJ1-4
CASSLSGGAEAFF	TRBV7-9	TRBJ1-1
CASSTNREGNEQFF	TRBV9	TRBJ2-1
CASSLAGTYGYTF	TRBV5-4	TRBJ1-2
CASSLVRGFTEAFF	TRBV5-1	TRBJ1-1